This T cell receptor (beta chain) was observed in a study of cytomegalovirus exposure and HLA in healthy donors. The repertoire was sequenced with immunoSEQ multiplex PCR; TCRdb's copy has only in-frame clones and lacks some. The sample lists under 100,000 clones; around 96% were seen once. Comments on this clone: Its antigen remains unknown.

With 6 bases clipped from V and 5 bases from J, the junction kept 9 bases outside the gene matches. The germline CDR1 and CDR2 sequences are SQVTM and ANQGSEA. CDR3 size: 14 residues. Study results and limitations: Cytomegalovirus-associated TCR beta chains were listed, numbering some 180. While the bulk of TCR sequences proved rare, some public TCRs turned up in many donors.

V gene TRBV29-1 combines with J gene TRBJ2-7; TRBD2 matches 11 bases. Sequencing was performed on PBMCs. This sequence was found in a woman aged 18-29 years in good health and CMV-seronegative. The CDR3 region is CSVGTVLAGDEQYF. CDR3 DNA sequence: TGCAGCGTCGGGACCGTACTAGCGGGAGACGAGCAGTACTTC.